The 9 T cell receptor beta chains reported below all come from one sample, sequenced in a study of blood T cell repertoires in COVID-19. Profiled with immunoSEQ multiplex PCR; TCRdb holds only in-frame clones, not every one. The sample consists of about 200,000 clones, roughly four fifths of them appearing once. Input material: peripheral blood. These receptors were obtained from a woman in her thirties or forties with acute or convalescent COVID-19.

This chain connects TRBV6-5 to TRBJ2-7; D is possibly TRBD1 (5 bases). CDR3 size: 13 residues. Germline CDR1 is MNHEY and CDR2 is SVGAGI. Trimming stripped 5 bases from V and 6 bases from J, with 14 bases between. The CDR3 is CASSRITGSEQYF. CDR3 coding DNA: TGTGCCAGCAGTAGAATAACAGGCTCCGAGCAGTACTTC.

This chain connects TRBV2 to TRBJ2-5; D is possibly TRBD1 (5 bases). Trimming cost V 4 bases and J 5 bases, with 14 bases left between them. This CDR3 contains 14 residues. The germline gives CDR1 SNHLY, CDR2 FYNNEI. In DNA, the CDR3 is TGTGCCAGCAGTGTCCAGGGTTTCCGGGAGACCCAGTACTTC. Its protein product is CASSVQGFRETQYF.

The rearrangement uses TRBV7-3 and TRBJ1-1; 8 nucleotides line up with TRBD1. The CDR3 totals 13 residues. Germline CDR1 SGHTA, CDR2 FQGTGA. Germline trimming cut 5 bases from V and 4 bases from J; bases unmatched to any gene: 3. This CDR3 reads CASSADRGTEAFF. The CDR3 coding sequence is TGTGCCAGCAGCGCAGACAGGGGCACTGAAGCTTTCTTT.

V and J are TRBV4-1 and TRBJ2-1; 11 bases are a match to TRBD2. With 1 base clipped from V and 5 bases from J, the junction kept 4 bases outside the gene matches. The germline gives CDR1 MGHRA, CDR2 YSYEKL. The length of the CDR3 is 16 residues. The CDR3 spells CASSQVASGGNNEQFF. CDR3 coding DNA: TGCGCCAGCAGCCAAGTGGCTAGCGGGGGGAACAATGAGCAGTTCTTC.

The chain uses TRBV11-3 and TRBJ2-3; 9 bases fit TRBD1. With V trimmed by 1 base and J by 3 bases, 5 bases remained unmatched. The CDR3 extends over 16 amino acids. CDR1 and CDR2 (germline): SGHNT, YENEEA. The DNA for the CDR3 is TGTGCCAGCAGCTTAGGGCGGGACAGGGAAACAGATACGCAGTATTTT. Amino acid sequence: CASSLGRDRETDTQYF.

J is TRBJ2-4 and V is TRBV27; D gene unclear. This CDR3 contains 13 residues. The germline gives CDR1 MNHEY, CDR2 SMNVEV (reference sequence). Trimming cost V 4 bases and J 0 bases, with 4 bases left between them. In nucleotides, the CDR3 is TGTGCCAGCAGTTCTCTAGCCAAAAACATTCAGTACTTC. This encodes CASSSLAKNIQYF.

The V gene is TRBV7-2, the J gene TRBJ1-1, with D hard to call. The germline gives CDR1 SGHTA, CDR2 FQGNSA. The length of the CDR3 is 12 residues. With 1 base removed from V and 8 bases from J, the gap between germline ends came to 8 bases. CDR3 region: CASSLDRAEAFF. The CDR3, as DNA: TGTGCCAGCAGCTTAGATAGAGCCGAAGCTTTCTTT.

V usage is TRBV12-3 or TRBV12-4 and J usage is TRBJ1-2, with D possibly TRBD1 on 6 matching bases. The CDR3 loop spans 12 amino acids. With 5 bases removed from V and 4 bases from J, the gap between germline ends came to 8 bases. In DNA, the CDR3 is TGTGCCAGCAGTGACAGGATCTATGGCTACACCTTC. Translated: CASSDRIYGYTF.

The J gene is TRBJ2-5, the V gene TRBV2; TRBD2 aligns across 13 bases. This CDR3 is built from 16 residues. The junction had 13 bases not matched to a gene; V was cut back by 11 bases and J by 4 bases. Germline CDR1 SNHLY, CDR2 FYNNEI. The DNA of the CDR3 is TGTGCCGGCAAGGGACTAGCGGGAATGGGGGGAGAGACCCAGTACTTC. Translation: CAGKGLAGMGGETQYF. Full variable domain (rest looked up from reference TRBV2 and TRBJ2-5): EPEVTQTPSHQVTQMGQEVILRCVPISNHLYFYWYRQILGQKVEFLVSFYNNEISEKSEIFDDQFSVERPDGSNFTLKIRSTKLEDSAMYFCAGKGLAGMGGETQYFGPGTRLLVL.